The present T cell receptor beta chain was sequenced within a study of T cell clones after liver transplantation. The study, taken as a whole, reports: A larger donor-reactive than third-party decline suggested partial antigen-specific deletion. In a couple of subjects, few donor cells limited the measurable donor-reactive repertoire.

Trimming at V came to 4 bases and at J to 3 bases, leaving 4 bases not matched to a gene. The CDR3 is 15 amino acids. Germline lookup yields CDR1 SGHDT and CDR2 YYEEEE. TCRdb's copy holds only in-frame clones and misses some; the assay was immunoSEQ multiplex PCR. The profile shows about 75,000 clones, around 80% of them singletons. As for this clone: Its antigen is not known.

The chain combines TRBV5-6 with TRBJ1-5, with TRBD1 matching 10 bases. This receptor was obtained from a human patient who received a liver transplant. Some T cells may possibly be graft donor cells. The source was CD4+ T cells from blood, collected around 50 months after liver transplant. CDR3 region: CASSKTGGLNQPQHF. CDR3 nucleotide sequence: TGTGCCAGCAGCAAGACAGGGGGCCTCAATCAGCCCCAGCATTTT.